The 2 T cell receptor beta chains presented below share a single source sample, sequenced in a study of blood T cell repertoires in COVID-19. Profiled with immunoSEQ multiplex PCR; TCRdb holds only in-frame clones, not every one. This sample has roughly 250,000 clones, with around 84% found just once. Sequencing used peripheral blood. These receptors were collected from a woman aged 40-49 years who had recovered from COVID-19.

V is TRBV24-1 and J is TRBJ2-2; 10 bases fit TRBD1. The germline CDR1 and CDR2 sequences are KGHDR and SFDVKD. Trimming cost V 10 bases and J 4 bases; bases outside gene matches: 5. The CDR3 totals 14 residues. The CDR3 DNA reads as TGTGCCACAAGGACAGGGGGTTCCACCGGGGAGCTGTTTTTT. This codes for CATRTGGSTGELFF.

The J gene is TRBJ2-7, the V gene TRBV7-2; 7 positions agree with TRBD2. CDR1 SGHTA and CDR2 FQGNSA come from the germline V gene. This CDR3 contains 16 residues. The ends lost 1 base at V and 0 bases at J; junction bases unmatched: 6. The DNA for the CDR3 is TGTGCCAGCAGCTTAGTAGGAGCGGGGAGCTCCTACGAGCAGTACTTC. This sequence encodes CASSLVGAGSSYEQYF.